This note documents a single T cell receptor beta chain sequence. Its cognate antigen is unknown. Time point specified: after dendritic cell vaccination, including at tumor progression/relapse. PBMC were collected before vaccination, two weeks after the third vaccination, and at progression. The sample belongs to a study of glioma-infiltrating T cells after dendritic cell vaccination. In the study overall: Autologous tumor lysate was loaded overnight onto monocyte-derived dendritic cells grown seven days with IL-4 and GM-CSF.

TCRB CDR3 was amplified from 2 ug genomic DNA or less. TCRdb's table, derived via immunoSEQ multiplex PCR, lists solely in-frame clones and lacks some. The sample yields tens of thousands of clones, 85% seen once. Study-wide points: Only a small number of patients had complete blood and tumor samples.

Germline lookup yields CDR1 ENHRY and CDR2 SYGVKD. The CDR3 contains 16 residues. Losses at the gene ends were 10 bases for V and 0 bases for J; bases not matched to a gene: 8. The sequences come from blood, collected after dendritic cell vaccination. The V call is TRBV10-3, the J call TRBJ2-5; 13 nucleotides agree with TRBD2. This receptor was identified in a human donor with glioblastoma. CDR3 nucleotides: TGTGCCAGGCTGACTAGCGGGGGGCCGTACCAAGAGACCCAGTACTTC. It is translated as CARLTSGGPYQETQYF.